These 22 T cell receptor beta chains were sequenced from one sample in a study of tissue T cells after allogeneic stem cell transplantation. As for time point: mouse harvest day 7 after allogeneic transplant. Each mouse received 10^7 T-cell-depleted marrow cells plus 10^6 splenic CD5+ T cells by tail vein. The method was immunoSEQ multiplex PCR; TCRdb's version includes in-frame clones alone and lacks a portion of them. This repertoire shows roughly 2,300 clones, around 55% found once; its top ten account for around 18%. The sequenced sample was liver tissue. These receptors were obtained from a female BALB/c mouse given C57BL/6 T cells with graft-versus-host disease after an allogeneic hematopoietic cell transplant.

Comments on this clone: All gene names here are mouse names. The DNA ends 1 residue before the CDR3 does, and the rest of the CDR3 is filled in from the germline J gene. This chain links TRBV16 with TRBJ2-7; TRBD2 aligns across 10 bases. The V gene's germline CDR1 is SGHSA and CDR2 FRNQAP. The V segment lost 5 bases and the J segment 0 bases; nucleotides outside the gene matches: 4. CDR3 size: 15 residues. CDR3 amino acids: CASSLTGGSSYEQYF. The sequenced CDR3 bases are TGTGCAAGCAGCCTGACTGGGGGGAGCTCCTATGAACAGTAC.

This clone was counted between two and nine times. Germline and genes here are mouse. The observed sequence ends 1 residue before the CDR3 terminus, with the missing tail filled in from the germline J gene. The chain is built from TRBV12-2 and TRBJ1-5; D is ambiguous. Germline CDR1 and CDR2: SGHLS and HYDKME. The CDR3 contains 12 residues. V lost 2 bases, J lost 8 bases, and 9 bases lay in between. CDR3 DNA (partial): TGTGCCAGCTCTCCTCAGGAAGAGGCTCCGCTT. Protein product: CASSPQEEAPL. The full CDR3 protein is CASSPQEEAPLF.

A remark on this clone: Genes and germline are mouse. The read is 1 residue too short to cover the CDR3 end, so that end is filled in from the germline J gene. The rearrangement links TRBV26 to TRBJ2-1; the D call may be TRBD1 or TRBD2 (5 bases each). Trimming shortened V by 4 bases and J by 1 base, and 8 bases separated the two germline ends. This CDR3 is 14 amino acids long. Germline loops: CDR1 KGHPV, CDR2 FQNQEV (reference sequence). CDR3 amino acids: CASSRDANYAEQFF. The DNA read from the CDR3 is TGTGCCAGCAGTCGGGACGCGAACTATGCTGAGCAGTTC.

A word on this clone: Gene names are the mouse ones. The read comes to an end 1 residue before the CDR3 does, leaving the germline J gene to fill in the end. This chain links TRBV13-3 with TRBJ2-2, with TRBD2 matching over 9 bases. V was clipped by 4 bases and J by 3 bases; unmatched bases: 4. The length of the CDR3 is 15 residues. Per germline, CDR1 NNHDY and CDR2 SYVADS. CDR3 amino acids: CASSPDWGDTGQLYF. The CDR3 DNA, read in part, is TGTGCCAGCAGTCCGGACTGGGGAGACACCGGGCAGCTCTAC.

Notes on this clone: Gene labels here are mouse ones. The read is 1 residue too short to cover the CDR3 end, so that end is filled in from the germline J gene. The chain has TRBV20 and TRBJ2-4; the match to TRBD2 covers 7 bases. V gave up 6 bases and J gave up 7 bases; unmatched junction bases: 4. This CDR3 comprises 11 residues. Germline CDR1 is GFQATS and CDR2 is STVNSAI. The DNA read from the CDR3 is TGTGGTGCGGGGGGGGAGCACACCTTGTAC. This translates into CGAGGEHTLY. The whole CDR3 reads CGAGGEHTLYF.

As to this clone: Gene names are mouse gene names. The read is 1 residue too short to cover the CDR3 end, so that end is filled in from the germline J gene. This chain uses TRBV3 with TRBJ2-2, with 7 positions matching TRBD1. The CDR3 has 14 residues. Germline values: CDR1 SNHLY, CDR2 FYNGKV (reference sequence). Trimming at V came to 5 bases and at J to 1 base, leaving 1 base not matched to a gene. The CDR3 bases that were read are TGTGCCAGCAGCCGACAGGGAAACACCGGGCAGCTCTAC. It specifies CASSRQGNTGQLY. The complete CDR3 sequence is CASSRQGNTGQLYF.

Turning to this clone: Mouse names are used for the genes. The CDR3 bases that were read are TGTGCAAGCAGCTTAGATGGAGGGTCTCAAAACACCTTGTAC. Protein product: CASSLDGGSQNTLY. The full CDR3 protein is CASSLDGGSQNTLYF. The genes are TRBV16 and TRBJ2-4; D gene unclear. Coverage ceases 1 residue before the CDR3 finishes, and the germline J gene fills in the end. The CDR3 runs 15 residues. CDR1 SGHSA and CDR2 FRNQAP come from the germline V gene. The V gene lost 0 bases and the J gene lost 2 bases, with 9 bases spanning the gap.

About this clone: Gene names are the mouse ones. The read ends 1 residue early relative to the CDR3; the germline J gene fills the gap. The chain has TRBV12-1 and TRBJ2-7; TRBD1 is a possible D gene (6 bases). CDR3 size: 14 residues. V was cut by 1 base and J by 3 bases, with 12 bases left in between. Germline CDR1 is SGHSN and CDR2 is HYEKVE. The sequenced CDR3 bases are TGTGCCAGCTCTCTACAGGGCGACCTCTATGAACAGTAC. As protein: CASSLQGDLYEQY. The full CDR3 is CASSLQGDLYEQYF.

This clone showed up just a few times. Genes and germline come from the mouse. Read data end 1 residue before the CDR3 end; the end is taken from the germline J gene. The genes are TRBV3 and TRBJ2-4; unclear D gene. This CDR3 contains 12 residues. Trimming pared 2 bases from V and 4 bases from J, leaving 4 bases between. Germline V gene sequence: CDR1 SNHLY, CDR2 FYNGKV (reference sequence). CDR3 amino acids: CASSLSENTLYF. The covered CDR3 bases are TGTGCCAGCAGCTTATCAGAAAACACCTTGTAC.

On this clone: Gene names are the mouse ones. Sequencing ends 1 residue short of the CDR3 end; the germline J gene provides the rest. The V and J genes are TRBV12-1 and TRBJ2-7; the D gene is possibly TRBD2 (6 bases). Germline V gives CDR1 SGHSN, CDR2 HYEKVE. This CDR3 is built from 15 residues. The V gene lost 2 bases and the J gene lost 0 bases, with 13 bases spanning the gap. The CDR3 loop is CASSPRGESSYEQYF. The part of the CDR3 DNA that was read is TGTGCCAGCTCTCCCCGGGGGGAGAGCTCCTATGAACAGTAC.

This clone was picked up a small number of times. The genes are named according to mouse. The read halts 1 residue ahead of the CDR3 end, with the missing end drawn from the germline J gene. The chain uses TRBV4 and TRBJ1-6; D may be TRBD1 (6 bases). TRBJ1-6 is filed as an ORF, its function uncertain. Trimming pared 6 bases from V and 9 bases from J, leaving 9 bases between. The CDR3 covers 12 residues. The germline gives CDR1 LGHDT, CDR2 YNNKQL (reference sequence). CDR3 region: CASSPDSSPLYF. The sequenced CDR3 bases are TGTGCCAGCAGTCCGGACAGTTCGCCCCTCTAC.

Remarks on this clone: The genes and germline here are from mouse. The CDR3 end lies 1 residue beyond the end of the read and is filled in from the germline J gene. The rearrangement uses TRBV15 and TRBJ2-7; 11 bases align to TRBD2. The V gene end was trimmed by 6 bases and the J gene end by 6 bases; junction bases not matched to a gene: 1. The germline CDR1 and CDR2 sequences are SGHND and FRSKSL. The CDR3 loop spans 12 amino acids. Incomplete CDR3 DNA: TGTGCCAGCAGGGGACTGGGGGCTGAACAGTAC. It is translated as CASRGLGAEQY. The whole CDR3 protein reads CASRGLGAEQYF.

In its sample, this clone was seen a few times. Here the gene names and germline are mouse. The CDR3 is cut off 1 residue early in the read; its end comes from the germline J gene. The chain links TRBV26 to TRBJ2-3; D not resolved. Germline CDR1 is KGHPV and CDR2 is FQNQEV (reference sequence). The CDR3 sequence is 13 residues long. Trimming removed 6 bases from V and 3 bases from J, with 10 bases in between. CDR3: CASRRSTAETLYF. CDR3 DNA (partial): TGTGCCAGCAGACGGAGTACGGCAGAAACGCTGTAT.

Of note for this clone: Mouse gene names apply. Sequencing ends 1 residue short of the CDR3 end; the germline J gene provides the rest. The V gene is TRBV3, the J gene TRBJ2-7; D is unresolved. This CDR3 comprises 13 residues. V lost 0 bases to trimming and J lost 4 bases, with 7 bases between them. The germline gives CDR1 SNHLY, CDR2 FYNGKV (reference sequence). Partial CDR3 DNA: TGTGCCAGCAGCTTAGCGCCGGGTTATGAACAGTAC. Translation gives CASSLAPGYEQY. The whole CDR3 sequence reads CASSLAPGYEQYF.

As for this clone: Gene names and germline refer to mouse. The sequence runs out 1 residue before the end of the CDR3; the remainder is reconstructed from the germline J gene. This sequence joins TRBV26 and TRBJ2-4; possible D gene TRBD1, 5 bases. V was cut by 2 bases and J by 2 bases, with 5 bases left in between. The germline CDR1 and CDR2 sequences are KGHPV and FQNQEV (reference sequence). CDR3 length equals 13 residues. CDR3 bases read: TGTGCCAGCAGTCTGGGACATCAAAACACCTTGTAC. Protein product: CASSLGHQNTLY. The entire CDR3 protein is CASSLGHQNTLYF.

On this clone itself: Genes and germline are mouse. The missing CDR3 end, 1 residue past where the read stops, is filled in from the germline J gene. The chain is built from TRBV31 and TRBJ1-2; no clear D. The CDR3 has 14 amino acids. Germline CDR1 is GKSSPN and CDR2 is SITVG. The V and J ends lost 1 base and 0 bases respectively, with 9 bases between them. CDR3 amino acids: CAWSPLGSNSDYTF. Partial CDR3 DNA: TGTGCCTGGAGTCCATTGGGATCAAACTCCGACTACACC.

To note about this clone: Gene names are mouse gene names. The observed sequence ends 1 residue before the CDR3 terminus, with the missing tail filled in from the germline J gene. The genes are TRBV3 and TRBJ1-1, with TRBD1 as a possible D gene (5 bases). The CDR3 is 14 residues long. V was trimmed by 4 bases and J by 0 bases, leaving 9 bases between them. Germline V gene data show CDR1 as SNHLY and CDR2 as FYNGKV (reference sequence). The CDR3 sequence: CASSSQGANTEVFF. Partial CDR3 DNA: TGTGCCAGCAGCTCTCAGGGAGCAAACACAGAAGTCTTC.

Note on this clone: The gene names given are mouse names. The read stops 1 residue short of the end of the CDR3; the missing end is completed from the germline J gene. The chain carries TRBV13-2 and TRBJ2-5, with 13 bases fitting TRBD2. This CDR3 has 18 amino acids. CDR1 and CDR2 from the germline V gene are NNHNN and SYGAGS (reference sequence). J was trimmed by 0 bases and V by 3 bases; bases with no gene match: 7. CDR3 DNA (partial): TGTGCCAGCGGTGGGACCGGGACTGGGGGGGTTAACCAAGACACCCAGTAC. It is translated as CASGGTGTGGVNQDTQY. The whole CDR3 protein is CASGGTGTGGVNQDTQYF.

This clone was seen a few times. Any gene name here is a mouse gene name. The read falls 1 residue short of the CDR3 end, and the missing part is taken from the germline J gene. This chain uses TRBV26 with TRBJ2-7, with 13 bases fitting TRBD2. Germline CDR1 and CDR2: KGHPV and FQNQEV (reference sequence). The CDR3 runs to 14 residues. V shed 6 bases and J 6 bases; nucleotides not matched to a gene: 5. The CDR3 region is CASSPGTGGVEQYF. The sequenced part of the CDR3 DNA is TGTGCCAGCAGCCCCGGGACTGGGGGGGTTGAACAGTAC.

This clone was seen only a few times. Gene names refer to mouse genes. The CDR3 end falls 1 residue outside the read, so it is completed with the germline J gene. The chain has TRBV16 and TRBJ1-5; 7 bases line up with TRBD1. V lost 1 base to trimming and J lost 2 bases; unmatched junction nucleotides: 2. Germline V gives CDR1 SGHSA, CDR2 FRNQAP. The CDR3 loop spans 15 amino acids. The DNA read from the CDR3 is TGTGCAAGCAGCTTAGTAGGGGGCGACAACCAGGCTCCGCTT. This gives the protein CASSLVGGDNQAPL. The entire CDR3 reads CASSLVGGDNQAPLF.

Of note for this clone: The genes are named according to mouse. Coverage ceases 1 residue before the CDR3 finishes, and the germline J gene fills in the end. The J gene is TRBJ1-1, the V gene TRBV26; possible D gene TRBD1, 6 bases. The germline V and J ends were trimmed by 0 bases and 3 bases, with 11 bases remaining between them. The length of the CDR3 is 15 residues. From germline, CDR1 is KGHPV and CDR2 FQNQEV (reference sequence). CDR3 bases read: TGTGCCAGCAGTCTGTCGGGCAGGGGAGACACAGAAGTCTTC. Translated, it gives CASSLSGRGDTEVF. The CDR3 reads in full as CASSLSGRGDTEVFF. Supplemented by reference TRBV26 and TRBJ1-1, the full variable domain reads NSKVIQTPRYLVKGQGQKAKMRCIPEKGHPVVFWYQQNKNNEFKFLINFQNQEVLQQIDMTEKRFSAECPSNSPCSLEIQSSEAGDSALYLCASSLSGRGDTEVFFGKGTRLTVV.

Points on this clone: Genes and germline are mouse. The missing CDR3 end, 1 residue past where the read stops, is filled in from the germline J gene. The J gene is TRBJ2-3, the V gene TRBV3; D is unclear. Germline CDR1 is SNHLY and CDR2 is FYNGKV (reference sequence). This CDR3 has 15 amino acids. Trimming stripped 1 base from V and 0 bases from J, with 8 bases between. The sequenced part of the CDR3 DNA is TGTGCCAGCAGCTTAGATGGGAGTAGTGCAGAAACGCTGTAT. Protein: CASSLDGSSAETLY. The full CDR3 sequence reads CASSLDGSSAETLYF.